This TCR beta chain was recovered during a study of shared clonotypes between healthy human individuals. The length of the CDR3 is 13 residues. The trim removed 7 bases at V and 4 bases at J, leaving 5 bases unmatched. The germline V gene encodes CDR1 SQVTM and CDR2 ANQGSEA. Assay: immunoSEQ multiplex PCR; the TCRdb copy retains only in-frame clones and omits some. The sample records 2 million to 2.5 million clones, 93% being singletons. Comment on this clone: Antigen specificity is unknown.

Study-wide results and caveats: Among donors, the sharing of clonotypes was expected to be influenced by sequencing depth.

This TCR was recovered from a young man in good health. Some clones in this sample may be carry-over from other donors' samples. Specimen: naive CD4+ T cells from PBMCs. The subset was: CD45RA+ positively selected. V and J are TRBV29-1 and TRBJ2-2; 8 bases agree with TRBD1. CDR3 DNA: TGCAGCGGACAGGGGCCATCCACCGGGGAGCTGTTTTTT. Amino acids: CSGQGPSTGELFF.